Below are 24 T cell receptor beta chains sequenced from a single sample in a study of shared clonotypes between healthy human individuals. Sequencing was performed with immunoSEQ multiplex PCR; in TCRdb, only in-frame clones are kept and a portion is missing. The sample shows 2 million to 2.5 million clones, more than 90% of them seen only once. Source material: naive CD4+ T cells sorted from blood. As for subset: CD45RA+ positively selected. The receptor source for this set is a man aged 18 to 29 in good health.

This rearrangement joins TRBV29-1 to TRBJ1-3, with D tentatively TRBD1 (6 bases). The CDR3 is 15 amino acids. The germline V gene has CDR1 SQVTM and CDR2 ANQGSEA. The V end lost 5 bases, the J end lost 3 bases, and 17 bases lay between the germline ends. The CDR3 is CSVYSGDSLGNTIYF. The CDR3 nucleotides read TGCAGCGTTTATTCAGGGGACTCCCTTGGAAACACCATATATTTT.

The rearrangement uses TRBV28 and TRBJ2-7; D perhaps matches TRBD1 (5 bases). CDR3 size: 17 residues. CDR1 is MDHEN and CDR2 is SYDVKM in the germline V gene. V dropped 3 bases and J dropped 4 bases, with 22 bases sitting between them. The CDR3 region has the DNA TGTGCCAGCAGTTTTCGACTTTTTGCAGGGAAAACGTACGAGCAGTACTTC. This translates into CASSFRLFAGKTYEQYF.

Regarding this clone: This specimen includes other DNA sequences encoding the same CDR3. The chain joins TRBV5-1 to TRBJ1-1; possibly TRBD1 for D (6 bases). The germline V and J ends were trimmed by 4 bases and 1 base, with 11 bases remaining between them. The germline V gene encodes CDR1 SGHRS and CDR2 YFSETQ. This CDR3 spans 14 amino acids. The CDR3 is CASSTTGGNTEAFF. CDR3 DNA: TGCGCCAGCAGCACGACAGGAGGGAACACTGAAGCTTTCTTT.

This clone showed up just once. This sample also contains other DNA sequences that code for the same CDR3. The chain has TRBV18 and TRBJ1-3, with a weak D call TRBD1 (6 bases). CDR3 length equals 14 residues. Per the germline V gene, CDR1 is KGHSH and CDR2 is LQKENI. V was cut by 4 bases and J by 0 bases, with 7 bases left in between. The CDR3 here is CASSLTGSGNTIYF. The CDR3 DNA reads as TGTGCCAGCTCACTGACAGGCTCTGGAAACACCATATATTTT.

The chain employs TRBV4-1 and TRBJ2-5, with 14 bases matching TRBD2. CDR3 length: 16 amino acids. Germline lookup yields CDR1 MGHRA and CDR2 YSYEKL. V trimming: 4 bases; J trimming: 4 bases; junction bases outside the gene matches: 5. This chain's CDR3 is CASSLGTSGRRETQYF. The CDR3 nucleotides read TGCGCCAGCAGCCTGGGGACTAGCGGGAGACGAGAGACCCAGTACTTC.

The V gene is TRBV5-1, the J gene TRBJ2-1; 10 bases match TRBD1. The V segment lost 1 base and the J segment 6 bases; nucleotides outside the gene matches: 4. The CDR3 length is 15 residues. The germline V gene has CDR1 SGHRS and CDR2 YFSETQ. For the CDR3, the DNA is TGCGCCAGCAGCTTGCGGGACAGGGGTATCAATGAGCAGTTCTTC. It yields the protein CASSLRDRGINEQFF.

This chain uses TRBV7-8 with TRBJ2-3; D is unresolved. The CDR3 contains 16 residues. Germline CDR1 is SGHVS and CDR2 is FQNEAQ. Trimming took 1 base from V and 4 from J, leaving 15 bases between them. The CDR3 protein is CASSLEAPLGPDTQYF. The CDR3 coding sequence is TGTGCCAGCAGCTTAGAAGCCCCCCTCGGGCCAGATACGCAGTATTTT.

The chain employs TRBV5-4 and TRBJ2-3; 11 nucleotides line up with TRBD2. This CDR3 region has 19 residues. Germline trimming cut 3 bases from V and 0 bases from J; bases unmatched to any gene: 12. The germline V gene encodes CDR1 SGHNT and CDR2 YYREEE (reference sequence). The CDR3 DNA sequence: TGTGCCAGCAGCTCCTCCCGAGCTAGCGGGAGGCCTAGCACAGATACGCAGTATTTT. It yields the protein CASSSSRASGRPSTDTQYF. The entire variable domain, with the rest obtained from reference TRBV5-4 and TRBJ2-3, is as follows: ETGVTQSPTHLIKTRGQQVTLRCSSQSGHNTVSWYQQALGQGPQFIFQYYREEENGRGNFPPRFSGLQFPNYSSELNVNALELDDSALYLCASSSSRASGRPSTDTQYFGPGTRLTVL.

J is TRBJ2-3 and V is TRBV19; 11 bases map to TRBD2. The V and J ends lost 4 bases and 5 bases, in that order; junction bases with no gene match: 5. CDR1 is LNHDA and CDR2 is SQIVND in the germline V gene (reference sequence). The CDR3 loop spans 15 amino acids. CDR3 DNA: TGTGCCAGTAGTAAGTTAGGGACTAGCGGAGATACGCAGTATTTT. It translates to CASSKLGTSGDTQYF.

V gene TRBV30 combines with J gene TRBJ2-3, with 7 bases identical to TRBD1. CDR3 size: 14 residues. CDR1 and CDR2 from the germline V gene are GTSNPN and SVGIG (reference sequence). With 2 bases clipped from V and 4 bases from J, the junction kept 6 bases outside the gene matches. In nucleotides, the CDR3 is TGTGCCTGGAGTCCGGGACAGAGGGCAGATACGCAGTATTTT. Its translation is CAWSPGQRADTQYF.

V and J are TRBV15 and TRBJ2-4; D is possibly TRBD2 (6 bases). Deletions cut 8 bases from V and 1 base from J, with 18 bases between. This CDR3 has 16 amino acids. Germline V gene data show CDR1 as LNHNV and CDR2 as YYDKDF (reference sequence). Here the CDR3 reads CATAGRGTLAKNIQYF. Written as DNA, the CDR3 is TGTGCCACCGCCGGGAGAGGGACGCTGGCCAAAAACATTCAGTACTTC.

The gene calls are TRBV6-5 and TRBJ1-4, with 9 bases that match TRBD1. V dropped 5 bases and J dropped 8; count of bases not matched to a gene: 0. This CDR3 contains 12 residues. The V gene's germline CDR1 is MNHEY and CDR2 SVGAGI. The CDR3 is CASSGQGEKLFF. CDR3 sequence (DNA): TGTGCCAGCAGTGGACAGGGGGAAAAACTGTTTTTT.

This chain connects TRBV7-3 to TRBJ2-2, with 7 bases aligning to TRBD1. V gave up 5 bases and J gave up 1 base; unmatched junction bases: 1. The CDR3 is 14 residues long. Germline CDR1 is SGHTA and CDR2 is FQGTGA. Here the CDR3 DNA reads TGTGCCAGCAGCCGGACAGGGAACACCGGGGAGCTGTTTTTT. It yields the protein CASSRTGNTGELFF. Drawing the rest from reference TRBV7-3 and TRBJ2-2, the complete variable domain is GAGVSQTPSNKVTEKGKYVELRCDPISGHTALYWYRQSLGQGPEFLIYFQGTGAADDSGLPNDRFFAVRPEGSVSTLKIQRTERGDSAVYLCASSRTGNTGELFFGEGSRLTVL.

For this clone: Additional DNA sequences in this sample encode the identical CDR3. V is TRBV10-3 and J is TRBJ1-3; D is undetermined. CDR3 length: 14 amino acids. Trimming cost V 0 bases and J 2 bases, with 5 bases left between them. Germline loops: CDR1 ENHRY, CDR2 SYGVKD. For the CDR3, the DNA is TGTGCCATCAGTGAGTCAGTACCTGGAAACACCATATATTTT. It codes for CAISESVPGNTIYF.

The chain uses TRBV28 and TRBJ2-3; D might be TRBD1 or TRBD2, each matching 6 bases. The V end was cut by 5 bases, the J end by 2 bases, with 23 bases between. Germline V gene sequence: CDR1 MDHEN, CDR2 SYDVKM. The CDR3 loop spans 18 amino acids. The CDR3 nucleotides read TGTGCCAGCAGTCCATGGGGGCTAGGCGGGGCTACCACAGATACGCAGTATTTT. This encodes CASSPWGLGGATTDTQYF.

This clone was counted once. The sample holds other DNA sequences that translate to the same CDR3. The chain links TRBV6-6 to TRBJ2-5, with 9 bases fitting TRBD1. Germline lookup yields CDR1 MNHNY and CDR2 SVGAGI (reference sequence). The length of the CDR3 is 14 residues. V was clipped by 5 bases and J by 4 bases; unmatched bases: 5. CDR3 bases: TGTGCCAGCAGTCCGACAGGGGGGGGAGAGACCCAGTACTTC. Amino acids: CASSPTGGGETQYF.

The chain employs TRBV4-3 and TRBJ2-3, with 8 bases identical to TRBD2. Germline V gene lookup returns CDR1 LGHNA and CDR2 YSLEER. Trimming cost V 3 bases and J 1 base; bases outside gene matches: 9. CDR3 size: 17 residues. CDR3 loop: CASSQSGGQPRTDTQYF. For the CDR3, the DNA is TGCGCCAGCAGCCAGTCGGGAGGGCAACCCCGCACAGATACGCAGTATTTT.

This CDR3 reads CASSLGDRGFPLHF. CDR3 nucleotide sequence: TGTGCCAGCAGCTTAGGAGACAGGGGTTTCCCCCTCCACTTT. The J gene is TRBJ1-6, the V gene TRBV7-8, with 8 bases matching TRBD1. In germline, CDR1 is SGHVS, CDR2 FQNEAQ. V dropped 1 base and J dropped 13; count of bases not matched to a gene: 6. This CDR3 is built from 14 residues.

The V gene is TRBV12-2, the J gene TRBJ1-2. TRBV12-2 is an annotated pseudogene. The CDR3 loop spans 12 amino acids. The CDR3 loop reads CASRLEYGGYTF. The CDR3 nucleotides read TGTGCAAGTCGCCTCGAATATGGTGGCTACACCTTC.

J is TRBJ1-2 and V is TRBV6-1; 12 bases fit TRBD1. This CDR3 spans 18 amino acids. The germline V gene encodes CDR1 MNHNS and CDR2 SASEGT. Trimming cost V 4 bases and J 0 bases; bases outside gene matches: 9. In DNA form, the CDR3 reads TGTGCCAGCAGTGTATCCGGGACAGGGGGCGGCTCTAACTATGGCTACACCTTC. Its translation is CASSVSGTGGGSNYGYTF.

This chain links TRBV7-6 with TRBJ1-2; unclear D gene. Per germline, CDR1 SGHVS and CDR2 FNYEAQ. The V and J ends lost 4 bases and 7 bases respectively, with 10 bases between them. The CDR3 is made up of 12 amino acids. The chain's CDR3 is CASSSKIGGYTF. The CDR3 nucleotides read TGTGCCAGCAGCTCAAAGATAGGTGGCTACACCTTC.

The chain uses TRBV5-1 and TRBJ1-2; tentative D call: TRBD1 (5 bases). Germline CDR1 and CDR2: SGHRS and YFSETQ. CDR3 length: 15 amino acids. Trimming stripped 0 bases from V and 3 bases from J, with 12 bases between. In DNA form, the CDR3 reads TGCGCCAGCAGCTTGGAGGCAGGGTTGTACTATGGCTACACCTTC. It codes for CASSLEAGLYYGYTF.

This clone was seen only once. CDR3 bases: TGTGCCACCAGCAGAGAGAAGGCGCTGTTTTTT. Protein: CATSREKALFF. The chain employs TRBV15 and TRBJ1-4; D ambiguous. CDR3 size: 11 residues. V was pared by 0 bases and J by 14 bases, with 7 bases between. Germline V gives CDR1 LNHNV, CDR2 YYDKDF (reference sequence).

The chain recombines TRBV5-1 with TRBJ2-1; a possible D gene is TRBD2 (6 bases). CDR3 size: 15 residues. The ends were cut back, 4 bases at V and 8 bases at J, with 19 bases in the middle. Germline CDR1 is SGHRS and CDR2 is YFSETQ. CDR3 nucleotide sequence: TGCGCCAGCAGCCTCGAGTTGGCGGGACGCGATGAGCAGTTCTTC. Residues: CASSLELAGRDEQFF.